This T cell receptor (beta chain) was recorded in a study of blood T cell repertoires in COVID-19. V shed 7 bases, J shed 1 base, and the junction held 15 bases outside the gene matches. The germline V gene has CDR1 SNHLY and CDR2 FYNNEI. The CDR3 is 18 amino acids. Method: immunoSEQ multiplex PCR; TCRdb's copy keeps in-frame clones and lacks some. The table has some 290,000 clones, roughly nine tenths seen once. This chain links TRBV2 with TRBJ2-7; 11 bases are shared with TRBD1. Source material: peripheral blood. The clonotype comes from a young woman with COVID-19, enrolled during active disease. CDR3 DNA: TGTGCCAGCACCCCCGCAGGGGACAGGGGGATCAGTTCCTACGAGCAGTACTTC. Translation: CASTPAGDRGISSYEQYF. The full variable domain, its missing parts supplied by reference TRBV2 and TRBJ2-7, is EPEVTQTPSHQVTQMGQEVILRCVPISNHLYFYWYRQILGQKVEFLVSFYNNEISEKSEIFDDQFSVERPDGSNFTLKIRSTKLEDSAMYFCASTPAGDRGISSYEQYFGPGTRLTVT.